Each of the 6 T cell receptor beta chains below was sequenced from the same sample in a study of T cell repertoires in cytomegalovirus infection. TCRdb redid the calling of the reads with MiXCR, one entry per CDR3 protein. Of tens of thousands of distinct CDR3 sequences in the sample, 40% to 50% were seen once. Antigens for these TCRs are unknown. The source was CD8+ T cells from cultured PBMCs, collected from culture after CMV antigen stimulation. The receptors originated from a human donor in good health (CMV status not recorded). Some clones in this sample may be carry-over from other donors' samples.

This clonotype was recorded many times. This chain connects TRBV7-4 to TRBJ1-1; 9 positions match TRBD1. The CDR3 is made up of 16 amino acids. The germline V gene encodes CDR1 SGHVT and CDR2 SQSDAQ. With 4 bases clipped from V and 4 bases from J, the junction kept 10 bases outside the gene matches. The CDR3 reads CASSSRTGVGPTEAFF. The CDR3 region has the DNA TGTGCCAGCAGCTCCCGGACAGGGGTGGGCCCCACTGAAGCTTTCTTT. Complete variable domain (other parts from reference TRBV7-4 and TRBJ1-1): GAGVSQSPRYKVAKRGRDVALRCDSISGHVTLYWYRQTLGQGSEVLTYSQSDAQRDKSGRPSGRFSAERPERSVSTLKIQRTEQGDSAVYLCASSSRTGVGPTEAFFGQGTRLTVV.

The chain uses TRBV10-3 and TRBJ2-7; no clear D. The germline V gene encodes CDR1 ENHRY and CDR2 SYGVKD. The V end lost 4 bases, the J end lost 0 bases, and 7 bases lay between the germline ends. This CDR3 region has 13 residues. In DNA, the CDR3 is TGTGCCATCAGTGCAACGGACTCCTACGAGCAGTACTTC. Protein product: CAISATDSYEQYF.

This chain connects TRBV28 to TRBJ2-1, with 9 bases aligning to TRBD2. Losses at the gene ends were 3 bases for V and 7 bases for J; bases not matched to a gene: 10. Germline V gene sequence: CDR1 MDHEN, CDR2 SYDVKM. This CDR3 spans 16 amino acids. This chain's CDR3 is CASSFRAGGPGNEQFF. Written as DNA, the CDR3 is TGTGCCAGCAGTTTTAGGGCGGGAGGGCCCGGGAATGAGCAGTTCTTC.

This clonotype was found many times. CDR3 nucleotides: TGTGCCAGCAGTTCGTCCCGGACCCAGCATTTT. Its protein is CASSSSRTQHF. V gene TRBV28 combines with J gene TRBJ1-5; no firm D call. The CDR3 contains 11 residues. CDR1 MDHEN and CDR2 SYDVKM come from the germline V gene. Trimming took 4 bases from V and 11 from J, leaving 9 bases between them. Full variable domain (rest looked up from reference TRBV28 and TRBJ1-5): DVKVTQSSRYLVKRTGEKVFLECVQDMDHENMFWYRQDPGLGLRLIYFSYDVKMKEKGDIPEGYSVSREKKERFSLILESASTNQTSMYLCASSSSRTQHFGDGTRLSIL.

The rearrangement links TRBV29-1 to TRBJ2-2; D gene uncertain. V shed 6 bases and J shed 0 bases, with 14 bases lying between them. This CDR3 is built from 15 residues. Germline V gives CDR1 SQVTM, CDR2 ANQGSEA. The chain's CDR3 is CSVVSVRTNTGELFF. Here the CDR3 DNA reads TGCAGCGTCGTGTCGGTGAGGACGAACACCGGGGAGCTGTTTTTT.

This clonotype was counted a few times. This chain joins TRBV7-9 and TRBJ1-1, with D perhaps TRBD1 (5 bases). Trimming removed 3 bases from V and 7 bases from J, with 12 bases in between. CDR3 size: 13 residues. The germline V gene has CDR1 SEHNR and CDR2 FQNEAQ (reference sequence). The CDR3 protein is CASSLASGIEAFF. The CDR3 DNA follows: TGTGCCAGCAGCTTGGCCTCAGGGATTGAAGCTTTCTTT.